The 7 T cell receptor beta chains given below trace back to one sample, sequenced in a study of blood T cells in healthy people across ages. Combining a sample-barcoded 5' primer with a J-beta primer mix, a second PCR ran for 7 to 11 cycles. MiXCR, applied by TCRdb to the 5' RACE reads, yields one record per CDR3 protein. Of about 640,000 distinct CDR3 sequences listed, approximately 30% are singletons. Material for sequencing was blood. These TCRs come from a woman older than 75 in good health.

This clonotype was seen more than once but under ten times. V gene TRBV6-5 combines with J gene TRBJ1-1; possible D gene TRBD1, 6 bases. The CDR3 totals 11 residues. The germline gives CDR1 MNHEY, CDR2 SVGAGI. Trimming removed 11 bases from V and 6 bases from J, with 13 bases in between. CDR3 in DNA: TGTGCCGCCCGGGGGGGGCCTGAAGCTTTCTTT. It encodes CAARGGPEAFF.

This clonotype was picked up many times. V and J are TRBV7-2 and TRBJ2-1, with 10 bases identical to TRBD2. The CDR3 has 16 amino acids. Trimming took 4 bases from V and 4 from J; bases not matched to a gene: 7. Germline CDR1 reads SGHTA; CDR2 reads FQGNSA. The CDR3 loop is CASSSSLAGAYNEQFF. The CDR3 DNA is TGTGCCAGCAGCTCCTCTCTAGCGGGGGCATACAATGAGCAGTTCTTC.

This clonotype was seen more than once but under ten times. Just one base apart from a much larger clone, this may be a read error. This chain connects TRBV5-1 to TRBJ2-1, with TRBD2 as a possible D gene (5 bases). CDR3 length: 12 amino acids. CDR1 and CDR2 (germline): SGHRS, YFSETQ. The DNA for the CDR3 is TGCGCCAGCAGCTTGGACCGGGGTGAGCGGTTCTTC. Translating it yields CASSLDRGERFF.

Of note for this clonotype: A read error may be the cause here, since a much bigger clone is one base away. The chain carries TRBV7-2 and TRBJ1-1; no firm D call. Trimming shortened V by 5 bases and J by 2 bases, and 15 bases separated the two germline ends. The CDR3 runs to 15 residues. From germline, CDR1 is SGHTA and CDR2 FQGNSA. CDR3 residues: CASSEQLGSNTEAFF. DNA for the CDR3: TGTGCCAGCAGCGAGCAACTGGGCTCAAACACTGAAGCTTTCTTT.

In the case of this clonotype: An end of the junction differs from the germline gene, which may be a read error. The CDR3 DNA follows: TGTGCCAGCAGCGTGGTCGGGGAAACTGAAGCTTACTTT. Its protein is CASSVVGETEAYF. The rearrangement joins TRBV9 to TRBJ1-1, with D unresolved. The CDR3 length is 13 residues. Germline V gives CDR1 SGDLS, CDR2 YYNGEE.

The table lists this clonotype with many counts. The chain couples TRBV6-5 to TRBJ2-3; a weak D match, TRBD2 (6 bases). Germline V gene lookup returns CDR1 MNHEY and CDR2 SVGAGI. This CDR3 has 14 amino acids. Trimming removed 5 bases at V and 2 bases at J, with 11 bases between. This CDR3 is CASSNRDFTDTQYF. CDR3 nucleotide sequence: TGTGCCAGCAGTAACCGGGACTTCACAGATACGCAGTATTTT.

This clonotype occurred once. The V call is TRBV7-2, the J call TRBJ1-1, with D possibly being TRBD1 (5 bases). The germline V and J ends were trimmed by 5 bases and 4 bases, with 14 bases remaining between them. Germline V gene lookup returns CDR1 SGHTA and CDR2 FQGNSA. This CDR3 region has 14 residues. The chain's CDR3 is CASSIQGPITEAFF. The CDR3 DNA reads TGTGCCAGCAGCATCCAGGGCCCGATCACTGAAGCTTTCTTT.